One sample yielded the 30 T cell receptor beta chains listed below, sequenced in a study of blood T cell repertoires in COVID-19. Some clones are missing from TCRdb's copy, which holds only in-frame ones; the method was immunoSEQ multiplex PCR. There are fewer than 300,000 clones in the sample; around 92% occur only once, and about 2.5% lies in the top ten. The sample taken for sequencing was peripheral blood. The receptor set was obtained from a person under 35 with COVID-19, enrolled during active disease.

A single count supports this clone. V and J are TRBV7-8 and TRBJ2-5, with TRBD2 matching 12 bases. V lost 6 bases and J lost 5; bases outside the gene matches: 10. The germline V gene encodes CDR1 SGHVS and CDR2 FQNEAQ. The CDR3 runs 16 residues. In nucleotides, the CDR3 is TGTGCCAGCAGGAGACTAGCGGGAGTTCAGGAGGAGACCCAGTACTTC. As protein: CASRRLAGVQEETQYF. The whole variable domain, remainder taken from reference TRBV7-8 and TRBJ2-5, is GAGVSQSPRYKVAKRGQDVALRCDPISGHVSLFWYQQALGQGPEFLTYFQNEAQLDKSGLPSDRFFAERPEGSVSTLKIQRTQQEDSAVYLCASRRLAGVQEETQYFGPGTRLLVL.

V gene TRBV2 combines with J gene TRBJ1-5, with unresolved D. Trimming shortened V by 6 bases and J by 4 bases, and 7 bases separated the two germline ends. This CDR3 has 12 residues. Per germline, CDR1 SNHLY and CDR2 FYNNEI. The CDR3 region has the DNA TGTGCCAGCAGGGGAGAGAATCAGCCCCAGCATTTT. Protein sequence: CASRGENQPQHF.

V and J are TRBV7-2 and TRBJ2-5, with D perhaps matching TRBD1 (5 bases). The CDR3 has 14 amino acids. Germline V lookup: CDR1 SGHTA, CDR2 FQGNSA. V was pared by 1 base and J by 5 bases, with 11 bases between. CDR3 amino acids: CASSLVGALETQYF. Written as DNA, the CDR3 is TGTGCCAGCAGCTTAGTAGGGGCGTTGGAGACCCAGTACTTC. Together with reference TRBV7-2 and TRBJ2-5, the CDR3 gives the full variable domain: GAGVSQSPSNKVTEKGKDVELRCDPISGHTALYWYRQSLGQGLEFLIYFQGNSAPDKSGLPSDRFSAERTGGSVSTLTIQRTQQEDSAVYLCASSLVGALETQYFGPGTRLLVL.

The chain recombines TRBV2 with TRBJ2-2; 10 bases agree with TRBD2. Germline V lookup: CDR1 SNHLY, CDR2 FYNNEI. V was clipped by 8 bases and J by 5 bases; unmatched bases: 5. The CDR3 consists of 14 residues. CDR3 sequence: CASCSSGSTGELFF. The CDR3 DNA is TGTGCCAGCTGTTCTAGCGGGAGTACCGGGGAGCTGTTTTTT.

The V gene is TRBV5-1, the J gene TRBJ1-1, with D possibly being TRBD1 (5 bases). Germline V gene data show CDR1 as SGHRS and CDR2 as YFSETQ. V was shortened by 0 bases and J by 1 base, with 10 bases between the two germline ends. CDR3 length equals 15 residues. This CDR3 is CASSLGAGQNTEAFF. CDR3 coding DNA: TGCGCCAGCAGCTTGGGGGCAGGGCAGAACACTGAAGCTTTCTTT.

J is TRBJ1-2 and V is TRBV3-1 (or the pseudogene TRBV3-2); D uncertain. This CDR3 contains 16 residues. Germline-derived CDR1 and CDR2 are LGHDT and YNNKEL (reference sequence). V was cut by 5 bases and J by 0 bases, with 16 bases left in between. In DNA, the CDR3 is TGTGCCAGCAGCACCTTCGAGGAGGAAACTAACTATGGCTACACCTTC. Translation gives CASSTFEEETNYGYTF.

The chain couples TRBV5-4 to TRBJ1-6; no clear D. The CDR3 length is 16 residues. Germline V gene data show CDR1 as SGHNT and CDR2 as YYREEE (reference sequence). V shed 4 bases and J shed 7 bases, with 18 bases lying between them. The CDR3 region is CASSREAGGVNSPLHF. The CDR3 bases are TGTGCCAGCAGCCGGGAGGCAGGCGGAGTAAATTCACCCCTCCACTTT.

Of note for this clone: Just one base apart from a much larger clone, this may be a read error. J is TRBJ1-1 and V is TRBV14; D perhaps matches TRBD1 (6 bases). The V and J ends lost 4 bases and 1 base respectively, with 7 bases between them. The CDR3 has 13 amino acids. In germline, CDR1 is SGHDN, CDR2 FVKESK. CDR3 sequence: CASSPTGNTEAFF. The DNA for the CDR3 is TGTGCCAGCAGCCCGACAGGGAACACTGAAGCTTTCTTT.

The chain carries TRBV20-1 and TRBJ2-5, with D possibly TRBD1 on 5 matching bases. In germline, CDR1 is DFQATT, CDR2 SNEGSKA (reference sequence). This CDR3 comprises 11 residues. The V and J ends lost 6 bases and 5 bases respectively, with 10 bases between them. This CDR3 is CSAGVLETQYF. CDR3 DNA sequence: TGCAGTGCAGGGGTTTTGGAGACCCAGTACTTC.

The CDR3 protein is CASSRGLAEQFF. In nucleotides, the CDR3 is TGTGCCAGCAGCCGGGGACTAGCGGAGCAGTTCTTC. V and J are TRBV11-2 and TRBJ2-1, with TRBD2 matching over 10 bases. CDR3 length: 12 residues. CDR1 and CDR2 from the germline V gene are SGHAT and FQNNGV. The V and J ends lost 5 bases and 10 bases, in that order; junction bases with no gene match: 2.

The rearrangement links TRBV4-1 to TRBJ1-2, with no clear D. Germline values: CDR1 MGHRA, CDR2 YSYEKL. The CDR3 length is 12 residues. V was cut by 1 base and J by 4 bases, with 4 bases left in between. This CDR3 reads CASSQVSYGYTF. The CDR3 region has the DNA TGCGCCAGCAGCCAAGTGAGCTATGGCTACACCTTC.

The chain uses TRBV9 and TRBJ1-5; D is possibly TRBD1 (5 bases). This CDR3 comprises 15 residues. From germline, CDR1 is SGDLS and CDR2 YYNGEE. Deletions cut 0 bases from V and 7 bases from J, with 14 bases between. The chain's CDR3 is CASSVEGLPEQPQHF. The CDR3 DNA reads TGTGCCAGCAGCGTAGAGGGGTTGCCGGAGCAGCCCCAGCATTTT.

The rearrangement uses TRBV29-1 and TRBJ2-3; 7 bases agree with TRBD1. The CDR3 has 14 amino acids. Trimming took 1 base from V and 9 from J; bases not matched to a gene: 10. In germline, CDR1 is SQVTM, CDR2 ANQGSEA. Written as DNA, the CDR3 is TGCAGCGTTGAAGGCGGAAGGGGGCAAGGGACGCAGTATTTT. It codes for CSVEGGRGQGTQYF.

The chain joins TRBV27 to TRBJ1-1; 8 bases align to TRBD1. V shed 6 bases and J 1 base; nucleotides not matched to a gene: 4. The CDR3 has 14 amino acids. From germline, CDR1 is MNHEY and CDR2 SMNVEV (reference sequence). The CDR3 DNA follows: TGTGCCAGCAGGCCCGGGACAGGGAACACTGAAGCTTTCTTT. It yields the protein CASRPGTGNTEAFF.

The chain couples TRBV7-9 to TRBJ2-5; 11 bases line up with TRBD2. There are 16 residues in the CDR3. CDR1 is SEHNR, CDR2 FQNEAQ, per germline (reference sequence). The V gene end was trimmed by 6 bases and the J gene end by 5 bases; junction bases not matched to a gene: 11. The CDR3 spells CASSSRRLAGLETQYF. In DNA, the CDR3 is TGTGCCAGCAGTTCTCGCCGACTAGCGGGATTGGAGACCCAGTACTTC. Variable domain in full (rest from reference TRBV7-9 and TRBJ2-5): DTGVSQNPRHKITKRGQNVTFRCDPISEHNRLYWYRQTLGQGPEFLTYFQNEAQLEKSRLLSDRFSAERPKGSFSTLEIQRTEQGDSAMYLCASSSRRLAGLETQYFGPGTRLLVL.

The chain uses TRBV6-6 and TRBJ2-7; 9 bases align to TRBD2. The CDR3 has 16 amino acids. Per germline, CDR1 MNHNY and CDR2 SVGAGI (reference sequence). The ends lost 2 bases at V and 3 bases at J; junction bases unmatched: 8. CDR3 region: CASSYGLAGPFYEQYF. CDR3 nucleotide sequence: TGTGCCAGCAGTTACGGGCTAGCGGGACCGTTCTACGAGCAGTACTTC.

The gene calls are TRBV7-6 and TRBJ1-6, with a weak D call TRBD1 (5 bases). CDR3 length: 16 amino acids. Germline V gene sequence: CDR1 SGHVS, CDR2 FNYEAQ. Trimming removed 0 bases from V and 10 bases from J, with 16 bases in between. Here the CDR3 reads CASSLAGGSEASPLHF. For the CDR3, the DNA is TGTGCCAGCAGCTTAGCGGGGGGGTCGGAGGCCTCACCCCTCCACTTT.

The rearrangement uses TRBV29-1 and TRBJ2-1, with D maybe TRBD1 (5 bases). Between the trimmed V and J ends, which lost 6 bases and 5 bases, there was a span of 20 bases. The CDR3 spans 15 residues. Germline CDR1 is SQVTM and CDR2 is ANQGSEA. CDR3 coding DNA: TGCAGCGTGGAATCTGACAGAGAACTTAACAATGAGCAGTTCTTC. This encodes CSVESDRELNNEQFF.

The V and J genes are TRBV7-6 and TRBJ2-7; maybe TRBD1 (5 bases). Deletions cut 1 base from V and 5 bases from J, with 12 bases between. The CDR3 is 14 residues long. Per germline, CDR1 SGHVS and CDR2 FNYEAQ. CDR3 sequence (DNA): TGTGCCAGCAGCTTAGATGCAGGGTTGAACGAGCAGTACTTC. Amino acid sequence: CASSLDAGLNEQYF.

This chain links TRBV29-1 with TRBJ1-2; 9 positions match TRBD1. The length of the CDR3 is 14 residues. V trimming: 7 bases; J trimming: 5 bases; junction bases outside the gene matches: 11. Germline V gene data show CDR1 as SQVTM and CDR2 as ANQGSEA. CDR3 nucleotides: TGCAGCGGCACAGGGGGCGCCTTAAGTTATGGCTACACCTTC. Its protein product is CSGTGGALSYGYTF. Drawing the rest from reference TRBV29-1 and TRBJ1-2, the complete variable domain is SAVISQKPSRDICQRGTSLTIQCQVDSQVTMMFWYRQQPGQSLTLIATANQGSEATYESGFVIDKFPISRPNLTFSTLTVSNMSPEDSSIYLCSGTGGALSYGYTFGSGTRLTVV.

Written as DNA, the CDR3 is TGTGCCAGCAGTCCGTTCCCTACGCGCGGGAGCGGAGATACGCAGTATTTT. This codes for CASSPFPTRGSGDTQYF. V is TRBV28 and J is TRBJ2-3, with 7 bases fitting TRBD2. J was trimmed by 5 bases and V by 5 bases; bases with no gene match: 16. The length of the CDR3 is 17 residues. CDR1 and CDR2 (germline): MDHEN, SYDVKM.

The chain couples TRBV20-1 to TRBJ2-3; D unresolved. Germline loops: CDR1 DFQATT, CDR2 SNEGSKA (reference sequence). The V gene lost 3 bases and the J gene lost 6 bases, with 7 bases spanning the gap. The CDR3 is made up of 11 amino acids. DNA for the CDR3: TGCAGTGCTAGCCCCAGGGATACGCAGTATTTT. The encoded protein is CSASPRDTQYF.

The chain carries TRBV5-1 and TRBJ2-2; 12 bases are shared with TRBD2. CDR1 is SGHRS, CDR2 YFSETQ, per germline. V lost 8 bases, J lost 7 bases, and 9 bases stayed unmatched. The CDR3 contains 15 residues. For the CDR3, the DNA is TGCGCCAGTGATTCCGGGACTAGCGGGTTCGGGGAGCTGTTTTTT. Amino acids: CASDSGTSGFGELFF.

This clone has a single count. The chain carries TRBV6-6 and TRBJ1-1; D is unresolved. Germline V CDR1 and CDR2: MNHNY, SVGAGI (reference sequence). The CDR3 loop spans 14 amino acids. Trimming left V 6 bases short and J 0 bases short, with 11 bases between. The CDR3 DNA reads TGTGCCAGCAGCTCCCCCTTGTTGAACACTGAAGCTTTCTTT. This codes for CASSSPLLNTEAFF.

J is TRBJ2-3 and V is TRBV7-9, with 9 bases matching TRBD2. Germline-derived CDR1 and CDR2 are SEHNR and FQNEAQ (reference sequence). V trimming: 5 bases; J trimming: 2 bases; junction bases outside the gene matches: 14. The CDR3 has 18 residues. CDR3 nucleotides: TGTGCCAGCAGCACCTCGGTCCCCGGCGGGAGGGACACAGATACGCAGTATTTT. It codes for CASSTSVPGGRDTDTQYF.

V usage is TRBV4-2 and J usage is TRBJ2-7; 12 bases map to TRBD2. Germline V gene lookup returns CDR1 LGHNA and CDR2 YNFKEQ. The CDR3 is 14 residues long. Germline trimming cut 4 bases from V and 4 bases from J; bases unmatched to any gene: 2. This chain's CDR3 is CASSLGTSGYEQYF. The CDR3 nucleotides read TGTGCCAGCAGCCTCGGGACTAGCGGGTACGAGCAGTACTTC.

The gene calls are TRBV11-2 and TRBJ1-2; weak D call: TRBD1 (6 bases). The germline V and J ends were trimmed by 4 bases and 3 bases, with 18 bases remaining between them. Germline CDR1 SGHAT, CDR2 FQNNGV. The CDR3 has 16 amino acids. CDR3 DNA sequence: TGTGCCAGCAGCTCGATTATCTCAGGGGAACACTATGGCTACACCTTC. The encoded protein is CASSSIISGEHYGYTF.

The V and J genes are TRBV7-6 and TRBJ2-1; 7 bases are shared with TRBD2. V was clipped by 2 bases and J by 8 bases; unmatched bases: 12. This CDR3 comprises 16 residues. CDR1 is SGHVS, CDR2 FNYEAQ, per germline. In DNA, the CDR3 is TGTGCCAGCAGCTTACTTAGCGGGCGGACGTGGGATGAGCAGTTCTTC. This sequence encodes CASSLLSGRTWDEQFF.

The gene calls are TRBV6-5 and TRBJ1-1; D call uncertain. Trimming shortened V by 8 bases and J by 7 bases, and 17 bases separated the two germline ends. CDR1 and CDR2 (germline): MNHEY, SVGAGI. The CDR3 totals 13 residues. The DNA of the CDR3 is TGTGCCAGCTCCGACCGGGGATTTGGTGAAGCTTTCTTT. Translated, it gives CASSDRGFGEAFF.

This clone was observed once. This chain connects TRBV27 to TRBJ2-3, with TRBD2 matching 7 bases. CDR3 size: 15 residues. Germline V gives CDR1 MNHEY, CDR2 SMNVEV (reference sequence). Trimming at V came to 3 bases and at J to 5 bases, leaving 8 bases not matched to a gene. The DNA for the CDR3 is TGTGCCAGCAGTTTCAGCGGGACCGCAGGAGATACGCAGTATTTT. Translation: CASSFSGTAGDTQYF.